The 2 T cell receptor beta chains reported below all come from one sample, sequenced in a study of T cells in localized non-small cell lung cancer. Generated by immunoSEQ multiplex PCR, the TCRdb table keeps only in-frame clones and is missing some. The data hold a few thousand clones, with under 30% observed a single time. The source material was lung tumor tissue, sampled before any cancer treatment. The source of these receptors is a woman aged 40-69 years with stage III lung adenocarcinoma.

The CDR3 region is CATSRHTPNTGELFF. Here the CDR3 DNA reads TGTGCCACCAGCAGGCACACCCCGAACACCGGGGAGCTGTTTTTT. The chain combines TRBV15 with TRBJ2-2; the D is unclear. Germline assignment: CDR1 LNHNV and CDR2 YYDKDF (reference sequence). The CDR3 contains 15 residues. Trimming removed 3 bases from V and 0 bases from J, with 8 bases in between.

By share, this clone counts as medium-sized. The chain is built from TRBV11-3 and TRBJ1-1, with 9 bases that match TRBD1. From germline, CDR1 is SGHNT and CDR2 YENEEA. The CDR3 extends over 15 amino acids. The junction had 8 bases not matched to a gene; V was cut back by 5 bases and J by 4 bases. CDR3 in amino acids: CASSTGQGYGTEAFF. Here the CDR3 DNA reads TGTGCCAGCAGCACAGGACAGGGGTACGGCACTGAAGCTTTCTTT.